These 2 T cell receptor beta chains came from one sample sequenced in a study of shared clonotypes between healthy human individuals. Clones were read by immunoSEQ multiplex PCR, and TCRdb kept only the in-frame ones, dropping some. The table includes about 2,500,000 clones, 90% to 95% detected once. The sample was naive CD4+ T cells sorted from blood. Indicated subset: CD45RA+ positively selected. These receptors originate from a man between 18 and 29 years old in good health.

The CDR3 DNA reads as TGCGCCAGCAGTGCCAGCTCCTACGAGCAGTACTTC. It is translated as CASSASSYEQYF. The gene calls are TRBV10-1 and TRBJ2-7; D is ambiguous. V lost 4 bases and J 0 bases, leaving 4 bases between the germline ends. Germline assignment: CDR1 WNHNN and CDR2 SYGVQD (reference sequence). The CDR3 runs 12 residues.

The chain couples TRBV27 to TRBJ1-5; D not certain. Germline V CDR1 and CDR2: MNHEY, SMNVEV (reference sequence). Trimming removed 5 bases from V and 2 bases from J, with 19 bases in between. The CDR3 runs 17 residues. CDR3 coding DNA: TGTGCCAGCAGTCCCCGCCGGGCGGGATATGGCAATCAGCCCCAGCATTTT. This codes for CASSPRRAGYGNQPQHF.